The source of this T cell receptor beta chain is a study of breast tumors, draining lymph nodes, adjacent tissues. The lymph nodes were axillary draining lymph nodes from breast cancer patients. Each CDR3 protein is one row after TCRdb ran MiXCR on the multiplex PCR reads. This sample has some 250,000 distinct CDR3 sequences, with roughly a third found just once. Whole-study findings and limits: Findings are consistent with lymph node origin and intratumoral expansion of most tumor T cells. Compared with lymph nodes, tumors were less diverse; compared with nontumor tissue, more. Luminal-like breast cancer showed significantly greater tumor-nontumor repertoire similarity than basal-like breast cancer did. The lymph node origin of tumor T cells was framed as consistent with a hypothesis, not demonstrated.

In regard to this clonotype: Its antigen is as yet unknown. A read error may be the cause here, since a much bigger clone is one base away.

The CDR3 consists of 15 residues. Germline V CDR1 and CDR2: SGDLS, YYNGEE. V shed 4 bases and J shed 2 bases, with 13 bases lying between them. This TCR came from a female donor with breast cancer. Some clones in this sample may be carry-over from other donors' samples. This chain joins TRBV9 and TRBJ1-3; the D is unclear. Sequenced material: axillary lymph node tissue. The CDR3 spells CASSPLGFPGNTIYF. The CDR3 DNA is TGTGCCAGCAGCCCCCTGGGGTTCCCTGGAAACACCATATATTTT. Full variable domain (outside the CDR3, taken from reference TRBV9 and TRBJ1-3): DSGVTQTPKHLITATGQRVTLRCSPRSGDLSVYWYQQSLDQGLQFLIQYYNGEERAKGNILERFSAQQFPDLHSELNLSSLELGDSALYFCASSPLGFPGNTIYFGEGSWLTVV.